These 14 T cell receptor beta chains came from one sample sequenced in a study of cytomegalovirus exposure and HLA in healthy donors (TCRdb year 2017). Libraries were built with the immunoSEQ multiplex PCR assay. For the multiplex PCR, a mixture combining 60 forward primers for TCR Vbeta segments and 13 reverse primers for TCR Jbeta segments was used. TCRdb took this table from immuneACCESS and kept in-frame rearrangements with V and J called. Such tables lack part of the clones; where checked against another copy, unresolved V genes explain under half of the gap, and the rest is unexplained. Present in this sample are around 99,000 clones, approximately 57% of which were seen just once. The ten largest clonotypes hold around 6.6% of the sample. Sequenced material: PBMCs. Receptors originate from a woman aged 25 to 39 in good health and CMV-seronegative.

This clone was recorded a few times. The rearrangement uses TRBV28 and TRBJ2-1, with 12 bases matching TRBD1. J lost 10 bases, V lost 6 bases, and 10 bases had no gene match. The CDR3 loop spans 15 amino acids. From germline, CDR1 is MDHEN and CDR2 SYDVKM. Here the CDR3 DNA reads TGTGCCAGCAGCCCCCGGGACAGGGGGCAACGGGAGCAGTTCTTC. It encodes CASSPRDRGQREQFF.

The CDR3 sequence is CSALNQVDTEAFF. CDR3 nucleotide sequence: TGCAGCGCTCTAAATCAGGTGGACACTGAAGCTTTCTTT. The chain couples TRBV29-1 to TRBJ1-1, with no clear D. This CDR3 has 13 residues. Germline V lookup: CDR1 SQVTM, CDR2 ANQGSEA. The V end was cut by 7 bases, the J end by 3 bases, with 15 bases between.

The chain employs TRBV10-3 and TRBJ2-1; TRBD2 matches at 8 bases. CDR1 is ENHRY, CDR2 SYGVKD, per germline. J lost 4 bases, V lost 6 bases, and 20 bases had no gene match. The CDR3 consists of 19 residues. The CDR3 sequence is CAISLQSGTSPIIYNEQFF. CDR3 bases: TGTGCCATCAGCCTCCAATCCGGGACTAGTCCAATAATTTACAATGAGCAGTTCTTC.

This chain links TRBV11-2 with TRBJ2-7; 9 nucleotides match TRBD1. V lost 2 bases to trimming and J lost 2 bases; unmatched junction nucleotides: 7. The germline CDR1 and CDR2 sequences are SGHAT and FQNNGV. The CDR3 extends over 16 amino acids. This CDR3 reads CASSLLGTGPAYEQYF. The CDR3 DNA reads TGTGCCAGCAGCTTACTAGGGACAGGGCCAGCCTACGAGCAGTACTTC.

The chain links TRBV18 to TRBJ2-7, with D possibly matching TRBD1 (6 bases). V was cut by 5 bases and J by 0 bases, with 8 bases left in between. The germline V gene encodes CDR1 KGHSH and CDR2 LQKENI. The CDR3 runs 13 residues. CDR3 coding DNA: TGTGCCAGCTCAAGACAGGACTCCTACGAGCAGTACTTC. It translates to CASSRQDSYEQYF.

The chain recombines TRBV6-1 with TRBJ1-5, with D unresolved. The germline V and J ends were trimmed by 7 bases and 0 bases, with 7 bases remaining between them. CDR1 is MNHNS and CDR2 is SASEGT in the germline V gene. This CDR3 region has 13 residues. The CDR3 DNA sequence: TGTGCCAGCACGGGGAATAGCAATCAGCCCCAGCATTTT. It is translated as CASTGNSNQPQHF.

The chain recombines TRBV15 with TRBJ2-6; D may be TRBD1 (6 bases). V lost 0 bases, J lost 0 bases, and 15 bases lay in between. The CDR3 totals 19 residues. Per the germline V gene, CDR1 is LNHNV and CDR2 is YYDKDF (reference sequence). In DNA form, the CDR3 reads TGTGCCACCAGCAGAGATCTTGGGGGCGCGGGCTCTGGGGCCAACGTCCTGACTTTC. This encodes CATSRDLGGAGSGANVLTF. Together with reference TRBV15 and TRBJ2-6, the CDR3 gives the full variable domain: DAMVIQNPRYQVTQFGKPVTLSCSQTLNHNVMYWYQQKSSQAPKLLFHYYDKDFNNEADTPDNFQSRRPNTSFCFLDIRSPGLGDTAMYLCATSRDLGGAGSGANVLTFGAGSRLTVL.

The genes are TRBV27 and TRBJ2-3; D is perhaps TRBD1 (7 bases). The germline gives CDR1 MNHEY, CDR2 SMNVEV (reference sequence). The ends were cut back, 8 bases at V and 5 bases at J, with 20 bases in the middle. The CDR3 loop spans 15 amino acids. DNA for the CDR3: TGTGCCAGCTCTAGGCGGCGGGACAGCCAAGATACGCAGTATTTT. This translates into CASSRRRDSQDTQYF.

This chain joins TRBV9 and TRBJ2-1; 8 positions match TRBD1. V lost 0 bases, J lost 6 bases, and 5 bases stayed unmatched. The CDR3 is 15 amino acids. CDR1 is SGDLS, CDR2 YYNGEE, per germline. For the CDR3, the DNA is TGTGCCAGCAGCGTAGCCGACAGGGGAGGCAATGAGCAGTTCTTC. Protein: CASSVADRGGNEQFF.

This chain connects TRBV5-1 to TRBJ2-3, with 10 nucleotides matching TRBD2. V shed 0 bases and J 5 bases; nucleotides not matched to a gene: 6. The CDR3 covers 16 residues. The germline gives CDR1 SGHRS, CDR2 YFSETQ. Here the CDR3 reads CASSLAAGGRGDTQYF. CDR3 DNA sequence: TGCGCCAGCAGCTTGGCAGCGGGGGGGCGAGGAGATACGCAGTATTTT.

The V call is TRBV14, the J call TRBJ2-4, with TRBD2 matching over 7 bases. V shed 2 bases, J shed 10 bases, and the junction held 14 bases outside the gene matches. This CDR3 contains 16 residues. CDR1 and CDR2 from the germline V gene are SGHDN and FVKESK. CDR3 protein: CASSQRGDLKTQIQYF. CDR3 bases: TGTGCCAGCAGCCAACGGGGGGACCTCAAAACGCAAATTCAGTACTTC.

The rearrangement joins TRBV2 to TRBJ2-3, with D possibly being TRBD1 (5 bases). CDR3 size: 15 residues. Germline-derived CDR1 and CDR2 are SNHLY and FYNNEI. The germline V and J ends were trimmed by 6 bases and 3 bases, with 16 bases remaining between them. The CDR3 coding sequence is TGTGCCAGCAGGAAGACAGCAACACCTACAGATACGCAGTATTTT. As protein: CASRKTATPTDTQYF.

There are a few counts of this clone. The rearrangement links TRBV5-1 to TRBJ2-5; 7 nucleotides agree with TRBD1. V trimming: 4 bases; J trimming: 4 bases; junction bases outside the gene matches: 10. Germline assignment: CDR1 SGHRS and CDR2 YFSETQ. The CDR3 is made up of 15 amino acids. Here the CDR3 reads CASSPTTGNGETQYF. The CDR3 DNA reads TGCGCCAGCAGCCCGACGACAGGGAACGGAGAGACCCAGTACTTC.

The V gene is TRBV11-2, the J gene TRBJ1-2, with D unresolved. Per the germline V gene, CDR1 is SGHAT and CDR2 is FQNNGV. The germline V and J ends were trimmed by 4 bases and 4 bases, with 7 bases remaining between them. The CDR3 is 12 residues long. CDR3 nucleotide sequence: TGTGCCAGCAGCTCTCAGTCCTATGGCTACACCTTC. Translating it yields CASSSQSYGYTF. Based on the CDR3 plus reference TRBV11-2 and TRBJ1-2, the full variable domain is EAGVAQSPRYKIIEKRQSVAFWCNPISGHATLYWYQQILGQGPKLLIQFQNNGVVDDSQLPKDRFSAERLKGVDSTLKIQPAKLEDSAVYLCASSSQSYGYTFGSGTRLTVV.